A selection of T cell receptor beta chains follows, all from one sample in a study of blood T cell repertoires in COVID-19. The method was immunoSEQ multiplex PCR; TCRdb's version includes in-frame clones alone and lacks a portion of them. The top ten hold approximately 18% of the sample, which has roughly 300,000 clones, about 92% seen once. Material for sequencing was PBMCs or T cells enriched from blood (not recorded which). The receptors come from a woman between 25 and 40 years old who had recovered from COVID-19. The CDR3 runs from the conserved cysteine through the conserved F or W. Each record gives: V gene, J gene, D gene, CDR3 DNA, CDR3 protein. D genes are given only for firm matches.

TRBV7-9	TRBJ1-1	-	TGTGCCAGCTGCCTTGGGGCTGACACTGAAGCTTTCTTT	CASCLGADTEAFF
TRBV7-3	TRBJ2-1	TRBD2	TGTGCCAGCAGCCGGACTGGCGGGGGGGCCGATGAGCAGTTCTTC	CASSRTGGGADEQFF
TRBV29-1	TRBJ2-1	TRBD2	TGCAGCGTTGGGGGGGCTAGCGGGTCCTACAATGAGCAGTTCTTC	CSVGGASGSYNEQFF
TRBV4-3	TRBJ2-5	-	TGCGCCAGCAGCCAAGATCGGGGGACCCAGTACTTC	CASSQDRGTQYF
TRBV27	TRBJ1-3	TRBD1	TGTGCCAGCAGTCCACAGGGGCCAGCTGGAAACACCATATATTTT	CASSPQGPAGNTIYF
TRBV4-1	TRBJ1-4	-	TGCGCCAGCAGCGACGGACTGCTCGCAGAAAAACTGTTTTTT	CASSDGLLAEKLFF
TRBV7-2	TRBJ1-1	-	TGTGCCAGCAGCAGAAGGGAGGGCACTGAAGCTTTCTTT	CASSRREGTEAFF
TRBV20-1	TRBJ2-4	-	TGCAGTGCACGGGTCCAGAACATTCAGTACTTC	CSARVQNIQYF
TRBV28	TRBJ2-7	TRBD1	TGTGCCAGCAGTTCTCCGGGACAGGGGTTCGAGCAGTACTTC	CASSSPGQGFEQYF
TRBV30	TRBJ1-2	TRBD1	TGTGCCTGGAGTTCGGACAGGGACGGATTCTATGGCTACACCTTC	CAWSSDRDGFYGYTF